Listed below are T cell receptor beta chains from one sample, sequenced in a study of cytomegalovirus exposure and HLA in healthy donors. This table comes from immunoSEQ multiplex PCR, and its TCRdb copy is limited to in-frame clones, with some not included. The data contain under 200,000 clones, under 90% of them singletons. Material: PBMCs. The receptors come from a man in his late teens or twenties in good health and CMV-seropositive. The CDR3 runs from the conserved cysteine through the conserved F or W. A D gene is named only where the DNA matches it firmly. Part of the rows lack a size; the others show once, few, many or a class for expanded clones.

abundance,v_gene,len,j_gene,d_gene,CDR3aa,CDR3nt
once,TRBV18,13,TRBJ2-7,.,CASSPGSAYEQYF,TGTGCCAGCTCACCAGGCAGTGCCTACGAGCAGTACTTC
few,TRBV5-5,19,TRBJ2-3,TRBD2,CASSSFPGLAGVSTDTQYF,TGTGCCAGCAGCTCTTTCCCGGGACTAGCGGGAGTGAGCACAGATACGCAGTATTTT
.,TRBV15,13,TRBJ2-7,.,CATSWGLTYEQYF,TGTGCCACCTCCTGGGGGCTTACCTACGAGCAGTACTTC
.,TRBV4-1,17,TRBJ2-1,TRBD2,CASSKGGLAGVNDEQFF,TGCGCCAGCAGCAAAGGGGGACTAGCGGGAGTAAACGATGAGCAGTTCTTC
few,TRBV5-1,15,TRBJ2-5,TRBD2,CASSLLGEGQETQYF,TGCGCCAGCAGCTTGTTGGGGGAGGGGCAAGAGACCCAGTACTTC
.,TRBV28,16,TRBJ1-1,.,CASSPPQGSQNTEAFF,TGTGCCAGCAGTCCACCCCAGGGGTCGCAGAACACTGAAGCTTTCTTT
.,TRBV6-5,14,TRBJ1-1,TRBD1,CASRPRDRYTEAFF,TGTGCCAGCAGACCTAGGGACAGGTACACTGAAGCTTTCTTT
.,TRBV7-9,16,TRBJ2-3,.,CASSLPGSRFTDTQYF,TGTGCCAGCAGCTTACCTGGTAGCCGATTCACAGATACGCAGTATTTT
.,TRBV5-1,16,TRBJ1-5,.,CASSLTGDLRNQPQHF,TGCGCCAGCAGCTTGACGGGGGACCTACGCAATCAGCCCCAGCATTTT
.,TRBV30,16,TRBJ2-1,.,CAWSERVITSYNEQFF,TGTGCCTGGAGTGAACGGGTGATAACTTCCTACAATGAGCAGTTCTTC
.,TRBV7-8,17,TRBJ2-1,TRBD2,CASTLIGLAGGPNEQFF,TGTGCCAGCACCCTAATTGGTCTAGCGGGAGGGCCCAATGAGCAGTTCTTC
.,TRBV27,13,TRBJ2-7,.,CASSPSVSYEQYF,TGTGCCAGCAGCCCTAGCGTTTCCTACGAGCAGTACTTC
.,TRBV5-5,12,TRBJ2-2,.,CATHTPRGELFF,TGTGCCACCCACACCCCTAGAGGGGAGCTGTTTTTT
.,TRBV6-6,15,TRBJ2-1,TRBD2,CASSYWRELGGEQFF,TGTGCCAGCAGTTATTGGCGGGAGCTGGGAGGTGAGCAGTTCTTC
.,TRBV27,16,TRBJ1-1,TRBD1,CASSTDRGVMNTEAFF,TGTGCCAGCAGTACAGACAGGGGGGTCATGAACACTGAAGCTTTCTTT
few,TRBV27,14,TRBJ2-7,TRBD2,CASRPLADPYEQYF,TGTGCCAGCCGTCCGCTAGCGGACCCCTACGAGCAGTACTTC
.,TRBV19,10,TRBJ2-1,.,CASSGSEQFF,TGTGCCAGTAGCGGGAGTGAGCAGTTCTTC
.,TRBV5-1,12,TRBJ2-1,.,CASSLQGHEQFF,TGCGCCAGCAGCCTCCAGGGCCATGAGCAGTTCTTC
.,TRBV27,17,TRBJ2-3,TRBD2,CASSSPSSGSQEDTQYF,TGTGCCAGCAGTTCCCCCAGCAGCGGGAGTCAAGAAGATACGCAGTATTTT
.,TRBV10-3,15,TRBJ1-3,.,CAISAAGISGNTIYF,TGTGCCATCAGTGCTGCGGGGATCTCTGGAAACACCATATATTTT
.,TRBV5-4,15,TRBJ1-1,TRBD1,CASSLAGQTNTEAFF,TGTGCCAGCAGCTTGGCGGGACAGACGAACACTGAAGCTTTCTTT
.,TRBV6-5,14,TRBJ1-1,.,CASSYGVRGTEAFF,TGTGCCAGCAGTTACGGGGTCCGGGGCACTGAAGCTTTCTTT
.,TRBV28,15,TRBJ2-2,.,CASSLYRSNTGELFF,TGTGCCAGCAGTTTATACAGGTCAAACACCGGGGAGCTGTTTTTT
.,TRBV2,15,TRBJ2-1,.,CASMGRTTTYNEQFF,TGTGCCAGCATGGGCAGGACTACCACCTACAATGAGCAGTTCTTC
.,TRBV12-5,15,TRBJ2-1,TRBD2,CASGLWGSGSPEQFF,TGTGCTAGTGGTTTGTGGGGCAGCGGGAGCCCAGAGCAGTTCTTC
.,TRBV7-9,11,TRBJ2-1,.,CASSLWEVGFF,TGTGCCAGCAGCTTGTGGGAGGTTGGGTTCTTC
once,TRBV28,14,TRBJ1-5,TRBD1,CASRQWTGGQPQHF,TGTGCCAGCAGGCAATGGACAGGAGGTCAGCCCCAGCATTTT
.,TRBV29-1,12,TRBJ1-2,TRBD1,CSVRGQDYGYTF,TGCAGCGTTAGAGGACAGGACTATGGCTACACCTTC
.,TRBV19,14,TRBJ1-2,TRBD1,CASSSGQVHYGYTF,TGTGCCAGTAGTTCCGGACAGGTGCACTATGGCTACACCTTC
.,TRBV16,14,TRBJ1-2,.,CASSRNTGRYGYTF,TGTGCCAGCAGCCGAAACACAGGTCGCTATGGCTACACCTTC
.,TRBV27,13,TRBJ2-1,.,CASQKWAGNEQFF,TGTGCCTCCCAGAAATGGGCGGGGAATGAGCAGTTCTTC
.,TRBV4-1,14,TRBJ2-2,.,CASSPQPSTGELFF,TGCGCCAGCAGCCCACAACCAAGCACCGGGGAGCTGTTTTTT
.,TRBV6-5,15,TRBJ2-7,TRBD2,CASRTSAGVSYEQYF,TGTGCCAGCAGGACTTCTGCGGGAGTGTCCTACGAGCAGTACTTC
.,TRBV27,14,TRBJ2-7,TRBD2,CASSGTSFSYEQYF,TGTGCCAGTTCCGGGACTAGCTTCTCCTACGAGCAGTACTTC
.,TRBV5-1,15,TRBJ2-2,TRBD2,CASSSIAGAGGELFF,TGCGCCAGCAGCAGCATAGCGGGAGCGGGCGGGGAGCTGTTTTTT
.,TRBV14,15,TRBJ2-3,.,CASSHGRGFTDTQYF,TGTGCCAGCAGCCACGGTAGGGGGTTTACAGATACGCAGTATTTT
.,TRBV7-3,15,TRBJ2-2,TRBD2,CASSLGLAGAGELFF,TGTGCCAGCAGCTTAGGCCTAGCGGGCGCCGGGGAGCTGTTTTTT
.,TRBV7-9,16,TRBJ1-2,TRBD1,CASSSRDRENHYGYTF,TGTGCCAGCAGCTCCCGGGACAGGGAGAATCATTATGGCTACACCTTC
.,TRBV5-6,15,TRBJ2-7,TRBD1,CASSLSGTGGYEQYF,TGTGCCAGCAGCTTGAGCGGGACAGGGGGCTACGAGCAGTACTTC
.,TRBV14,17,TRBJ1-5,.,CASSQESYGERNQPQHF,TGTGCCAGCAGCCAAGAAAGTTATGGAGAAAGGAATCAGCCCCAGCATTTT
.,TRBV27,12,TRBJ2-7,TRBD1,CASRDRTYEQYF,TGTGCCAGCCGGGACAGAACCTACGAGCAGTACTTC
.,TRBV15,17,TRBJ1-5,.,CATSPRDSPYSNQPQHF,TGTGCCACCAGCCCTAGAGACAGTCCGTATAGCAATCAGCCCCAGCATTTT